Reported below is one TCR beta chain. The data stem from a study of cytomegalovirus exposure and HLA in healthy donors. Produced via immunoSEQ multiplex PCR; TCRdb's table is partial and in-frame only. The table has around 170,000 clones, roughly 91% seen once. This receptor was obtained from a man younger than 35 in good health and CMV-seronegative. The sequencing sample was made of PBMCs.

The CDR3 DNA reads as TGTGCCAGTACCACCATAACATCTAGCGGGAGACGCGAGCAGTACTTC. The encoded protein is CASTTITSSGRREQYF. The chain couples TRBV19 to TRBJ2-7; 10 bases agree with TRBD2. CDR1 and CDR2 (germline): LNHDA, SQIVND (reference sequence). J was trimmed by 6 bases and V by 7 bases; bases with no gene match: 15. This CDR3 comprises 16 residues.